Listed here is a single T cell receptor (beta chain). Its antigen remains unknown. A much larger clone is a single base away; this may be a read error. The sample has other DNA sequences that encode this CDR3 too. Naive CD8 populations comprised CD45RO-negative cells positively selected for CCR7, excluding terminally differentiated effector memory CD45RA+ cells. The data originate from a study of shared clonotypes between healthy human individuals. Study-level points and caveats: Compared with clonotypes that all four donors shared, non-shared clonotypes had lower generation probabilities.

Source study methods: ImmunoSEQ yielded junction-only sequences lacking quality scores, so filtering differed. Using immunoSEQ multiplex PCR, the repertoire was profiled, and TCRdb retains in-frame clones only, with some absent. The V and J calls and clone size were taken over from that table, and D and trimming were inferred from the DNA. Of approximately 740,000 clones in the sample, 92% were seen once. Sequenced input: naive CD8+ T cells sorted from blood. This sequence was found in a man aged 30-40 years in good health.

CDR3 protein: CASSLLEETQYF. The DNA for the CDR3 is TGTGCCAGCAGTTTACTGGAAGAGACCCAGTACTTC. The chain employs TRBV27 and TRBJ2-5, with D unclear. Germline loops: CDR1 MNHEY, CDR2 SMNVEV (reference sequence). The CDR3 totals 12 residues. Trimming pared 2 bases from V and 3 bases from J, leaving 4 bases between.